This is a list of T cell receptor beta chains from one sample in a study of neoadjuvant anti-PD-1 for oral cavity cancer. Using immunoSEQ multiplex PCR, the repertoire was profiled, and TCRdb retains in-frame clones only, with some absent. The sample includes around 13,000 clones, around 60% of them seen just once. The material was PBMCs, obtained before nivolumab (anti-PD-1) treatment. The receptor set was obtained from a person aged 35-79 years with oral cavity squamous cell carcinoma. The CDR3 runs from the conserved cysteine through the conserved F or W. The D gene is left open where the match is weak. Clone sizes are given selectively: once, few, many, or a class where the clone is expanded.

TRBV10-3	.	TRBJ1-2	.	CAIAVLGGGDGYTF	TGTGCCATCGCGGTTCTAGGGGGGGGAGATGGCTACACCTTC
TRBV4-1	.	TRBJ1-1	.	CASSQDWASMNTEAFF	TGCGCCAGCAGCCAAGACTGGGCATCCATGAACACTGAAGCTTTCTTT
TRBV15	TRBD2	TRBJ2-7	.	CATSRDRVSGVSLSYEQYF	TGTGCCACCAGCAGAGATCGCGTTAGCGGGGTTTCCCTCTCCTACGAGCAGTACTTC
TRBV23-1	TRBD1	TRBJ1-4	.	CASSQSLADRGNEKLFF	TGCGCCAGCAGTCAATCGTTGGCGGACAGGGGAAATGAAAAACTGTTTTTT
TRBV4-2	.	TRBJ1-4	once	CASSQDYPEKLFF	TGTGCCAGCAGCCAAGATTACCCCGAAAAACTGTTTTTT
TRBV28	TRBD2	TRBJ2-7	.	CASSSPRTSGRNEQYF	TGTGCCAGCAGTTCTCCCCGGACTAGCGGGAGAAACGAGCAGTACTTC
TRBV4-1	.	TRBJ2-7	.	CASSQDPASSYEQYF	TGCGCCAGCAGCCAAGATCCCGCTAGTAGCTACGAGCAGTACTTC
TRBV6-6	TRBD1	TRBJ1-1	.	CASSPGTGGEGFF	TGTGCCAGCAGCCCAGGGACAGGGGGAGAGGGTTTCTTT
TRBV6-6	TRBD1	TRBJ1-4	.	CASLNRGKEKLFF	TGTGCCAGCTTAAACAGGGGCAAGGAAAAACTGTTTTTT
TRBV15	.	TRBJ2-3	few	CATSLGTTDTQYF	TGTGCCACCAGCCTCGGGACCACAGATACGCAGTATTTT
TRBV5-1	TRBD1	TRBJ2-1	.	CASSPQGSSYNEQFF	TGCGCCAGCAGCCCACAGGGGAGCTCCTACAATGAGCAGTTCTTC
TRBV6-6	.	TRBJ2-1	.	CASSRDFYNEQFF	TGTGCCAGCAGCCGGGACTTCTACAATGAGCAGTTCTTC
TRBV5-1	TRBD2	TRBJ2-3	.	CASSLVPSGHGTDTQYF	TGCGCCAGCAGCTTGGTACCTAGCGGACATGGCACAGATACGCAGTATTTT
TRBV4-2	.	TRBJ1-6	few	CASSQSGVQSNSPLHF	TGTGCCAGCAGCCAAAGTGGGGTGCAGAGTAATTCACCCCTCCACTTT
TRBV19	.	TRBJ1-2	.	CASSKKAGADYGYTF	TGTGCCAGTAGTAAAAAGGCAGGGGCGGACTATGGCTACACCTTC
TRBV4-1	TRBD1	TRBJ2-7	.	CASSWDSSYEQYF	TGCGCCAGCAGCTGGGACAGCTCCTACGAGCAGTACTTC
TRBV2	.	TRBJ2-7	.	CASSLTETYEQYF	TGTGCCAGCAGTTTGACCGAAACCTACGAGCAGTACTTC
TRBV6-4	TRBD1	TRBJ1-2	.	CASRQSPGGGYGYTF	TGTGCCAGCAGACAATCCCCAGGGGGCGGCTATGGCTACACCTTC
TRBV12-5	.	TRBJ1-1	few	CASGLEEGGWNTEAFF	TGTGCTAGTGGTTTGGAGGAAGGAGGATGGAACACTGAAGCTTTCTTT
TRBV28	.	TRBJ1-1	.	CASIAGKKNTEAFF	TGTGCCAGCATCGCGGGGAAGAAGAACACTGAAGCTTTCTTT
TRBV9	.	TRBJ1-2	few	CASSPRVGNGYTF	TGTGCCAGCAGCCCCAGGGTAGGGAATGGCTACACCTTC
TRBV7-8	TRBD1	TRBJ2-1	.	CASSWGQGAVYEQFF	TGTGCCAGCAGCTGGGGACAGGGGGCGGTCTATGAGCAGTTCTTC
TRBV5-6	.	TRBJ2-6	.	CASSFRGANVLTF	TGTGCCAGCAGCTTTCGCGGGGCCAACGTCCTGACTTTC
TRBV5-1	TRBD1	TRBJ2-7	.	CASSLAVGTGDYEQYF	TGCGCCAGCAGCTTGGCCGTCGGGACAGGGGACTACGAGCAGTACTTC
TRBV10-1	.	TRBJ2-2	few	CASSPTTGELFF	TGCGCCAGCAGTCCGACTACCGGGGAGCTGTTTTTT
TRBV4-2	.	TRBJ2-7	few	CASSQPVYAGRFYEQYF	TGTGCCAGCAGCCAGCCAGTTTATGCGGGACGGTTCTACGAGCAGTACTTC
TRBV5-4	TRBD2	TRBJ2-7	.	CASSLEGTRAYEQYF	TGTGCCAGCAGCTTGGAAGGGACTAGAGCCTACGAGCAGTACTTC
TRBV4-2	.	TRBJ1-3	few	CASSQGQNGNTIYF	TGTGCCAGCAGCCAAGGACAAAACGGAAACACCATATATTTT
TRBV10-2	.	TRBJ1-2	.	CASSESLGHGYTF	TGCGCCAGCAGTGAGTCCCTGGGCCATGGCTACACCTTC
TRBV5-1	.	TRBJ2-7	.	CASSRLPRDEQYF	TGCGCCAGCAGTCGACTTCCGAGGGACGAGCAGTACTTC
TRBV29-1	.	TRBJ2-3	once	CSVDDGSTDTQYF	TGCAGCGTTGACGACGGATCTACAGATACGCAGTATTTT
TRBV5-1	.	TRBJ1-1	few	CASSPRVSRGWYTEAFF	TGCGCCAGCAGCCCGAGGGTTTCTAGGGGCTGGTACACTGAAGCTTTCTTT
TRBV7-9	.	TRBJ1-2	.	CASSFGGYGYTF	TGTGCCAGCAGCTTCGGCGGTTATGGCTACACCTTC
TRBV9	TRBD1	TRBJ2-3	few	CASSGGTGFTDTQYF	TGTGCCAGCAGTGGCGGGACAGGCTTTACAGATACGCAGTATTTT
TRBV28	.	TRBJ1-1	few	CASYWGEAFF	TGTGCCAGTTATTGGGGGGAAGCTTTCTTT
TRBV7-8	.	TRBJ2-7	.	CASSLEGTYEQYF	TGTGCCAGCAGCTTAGAAGGGACCTACGAGCAGTACTTC
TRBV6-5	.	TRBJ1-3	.	CASSPEAPARNTIYF	TGTGCCAGCAGCCCCGAAGCCCCTGCCCGAAACACCATATATTTT
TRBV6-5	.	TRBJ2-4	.	CASSSRLLTAKNIQYF	TGTGCCAGCAGTTCCCGGCTCTTAACGGCCAAAAACATTCAGTACTTC
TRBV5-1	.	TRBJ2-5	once	CASSPYSQETQYF	TGCGCCAGCAGCCCCTACAGCCAAGAGACCCAGTACTTC
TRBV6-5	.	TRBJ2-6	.	CASRVITGANVLTF	TGTGCCAGCAGGGTGATAACTGGGGCCAACGTCCTGACTTTC
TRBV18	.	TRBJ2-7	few	CASSPGYYEQYF	TGTGCCAGCTCACCAGGTTACTACGAGCAGTACTTC
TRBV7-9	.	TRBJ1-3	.	CASSFAQAHGFSGNTIYF	TGTGCCAGCAGCTTCGCCCAAGCCCACGGCTTCTCTGGAAACACCATATATTTT